The rows below give T cell receptor beta chains drawn from one sample of a study of blood T cell repertoires in COVID-19. Libraries were prepared by immunoSEQ multiplex PCR; TCRdb keeps only in-frame clonotypes and omits some of them. The data show around 42,000 clones, around 82% seen once. The material sequenced was peripheral blood. These receptors were obtained from a human donor in a cohort sampled during active COVID-19. Both conserved end residues are part of each CDR3. Each record gives: J gene, V gene, clone size, D gene, CDR3 protein, CDR3 DNA. The D gene is left open where the match is weak. A row's size may be missing; if present it is once, few, many or a size class.

J gene: TRBJ1-3; V gene: TRBV5-8; clone size: .; D gene: TRBD1; CDR3 protein: CASSLGTGRGNTIYF; CDR3 DNA: TGTGCCAGCAGCTTGGGGACAGGGAGAGGAAACACCATATATTTT
J gene: TRBJ2-7; V gene: TRBV10-2; clone size: .; D gene: .; CDR3 protein: CASSVSVIDYEQYF; CDR3 DNA: TGCGCCAGCAGTGTCTCGGTTATAGACTACGAGCAGTACTTC
J gene: TRBJ1-6; V gene: TRBV7-2; clone size: .; D gene: TRBD1; CDR3 protein: CASSSPWGDRNSPLHF; CDR3 DNA: TGTGCCAGCAGCTCACCGTGGGGGGACAGAAATTCACCCCTCCACTTT
J gene: TRBJ2-7; V gene: TRBV5-8; clone size: few; D gene: TRBD1; CDR3 protein: CASSFRGTGGIEQYF; CDR3 DNA: TGTGCCAGCAGCTTTCGTGGGACAGGTGGGATCGAGCAGTACTTC
J gene: TRBJ1-5; V gene: TRBV10-3; clone size: .; D gene: .; CDR3 protein: CAISDRVQPQHF; CDR3 DNA: TGTGCCATCAGTGACAGGGTCCAGCCCCAGCATTTT
J gene: TRBJ2-2; V gene: TRBV7-6; clone size: .; D gene: .; CDR3 protein: CASSPRAGWNTGELFF; CDR3 DNA: TGTGCCAGCAGTCCCAGGGCAGGGTGGAACACCGGGGAGCTGTTTTTT
J gene: TRBJ2-1; V gene: TRBV5-1; clone size: .; D gene: TRBD2; CDR3 protein: CASSRRGTSGGEQFF; CDR3 DNA: TGCGCCAGCAGCCGACGTGGGACTAGCGGGGGAGAGCAGTTCTTC
J gene: TRBJ1-3; V gene: TRBV2; clone size: medium-sized; D gene: TRBD1; CDR3 protein: CASIRNQGAGNTIYF; CDR3 DNA: TGTGCCAGCATCCGGAACCAGGGGGCTGGAAACACCATATATTTT
J gene: TRBJ1-1; V gene: TRBV12-3/TRBV12-4; clone size: .; D gene: TRBD1; CDR3 protein: CASSPFRGTEAFF; CDR3 DNA: TGTGCCAGCAGCCCTTTCAGGGGGACTGAAGCTTTCTTT
J gene: TRBJ1-5; V gene: TRBV28; clone size: once; D gene: .; CDR3 protein: CASSLGAPNQPQHF; CDR3 DNA: TGTGCCAGCAGTTTGGGGGCCCCTAATCAGCCCCAGCATTTT
J gene: TRBJ2-1; V gene: TRBV24-1; clone size: .; D gene: TRBD2; CDR3 protein: CATSDSRGGNEQFF; CDR3 DNA: TGTGCCACCAGTGATTCACGGGGGGGCAATGAGCAGTTCTTC
J gene: TRBJ2-7; V gene: TRBV5-1; clone size: once; D gene: .; CDR3 protein: CASSLSPYEQYF; CDR3 DNA: TGCGCCAGCAGCTTGAGCCCCTACGAGCAGTACTTC
J gene: TRBJ2-7; V gene: TRBV28; clone size: .; D gene: .; CDR3 protein: CASSFFGVVGEQYF; CDR3 DNA: TGTGCCAGCAGTTTCTTCGGGGTAGTAGGCGAGCAGTACTTC
J gene: TRBJ2-7; V gene: TRBV6-5; clone size: .; D gene: .; CDR3 protein: CASSRTGSTYEQYF; CDR3 DNA: TGTGCCAGCAGCCGAACCGGGTCCACCTACGAGCAGTACTTC
J gene: TRBJ1-1; V gene: TRBV19; clone size: .; D gene: .; CDR3 protein: CASSLTGFDTEAFF; CDR3 DNA: TGTGCCAGTAGTCTCACAGGGTTCGACACTGAAGCTTTCTTT
J gene: TRBJ2-3; V gene: TRBV5-6; clone size: .; D gene: TRBD1; CDR3 protein: CASRWDRGAADTQYF; CDR3 DNA: TGTGCCAGCAGATGGGACAGGGGAGCGGCAGATACGCAGTATTTT
J gene: TRBJ2-3; V gene: TRBV4-2; clone size: .; D gene: .; CDR3 protein: CASSLGRAVGDTQYF; CDR3 DNA: TGTGCCAGCAGCCTAGGGCGGGCTGTGGGAGATACGCAGTATTTT
J gene: TRBJ1-1; V gene: TRBV18; clone size: .; D gene: .; CDR3 protein: CASSPTQEAEAFF; CDR3 DNA: TGTGCCAGCTCACCTACGCAGGAGGCTGAAGCTTTCTTT
J gene: TRBJ2-1; V gene: TRBV11-3; clone size: .; D gene: TRBD2; CDR3 protein: CASSSLAGASYNEQFF; CDR3 DNA: TGTGCCAGCAGCTCACTAGCGGGGGCTTCGTACAATGAGCAGTTCTTC
J gene: TRBJ1-2; V gene: TRBV19; clone size: .; D gene: .; CDR3 protein: CASSFGTPYGYTF; CDR3 DNA: TGTGCCAGTAGCTTCGGGACTCCCTATGGCTACACCTTC
J gene: TRBJ2-7; V gene: TRBV27; clone size: .; D gene: .; CDR3 protein: CASWSRQASYEQYF; CDR3 DNA: TGTGCCAGCTGGTCTAGACAGGCCTCCTACGAGCAGTACTTC
J gene: TRBJ2-1; V gene: TRBV30; clone size: .; D gene: .; CDR3 protein: CAWSELRISPEQFF; CDR3 DNA: TGTGCCTGGAGTGAGTTAAGAATCAGTCCTGAGCAGTTCTTC
J gene: TRBJ2-5; V gene: TRBV7-9; clone size: .; D gene: TRBD1; CDR3 protein: CASSPGDRVKTQYF; CDR3 DNA: TGTGCCAGCAGCCCTGGGGACAGGGTAAAGACCCAGTACTTC
J gene: TRBJ2-2; V gene: TRBV12-3/TRBV12-4; clone size: .; D gene: .; CDR3 protein: CASSLDRTGELFF; CDR3 DNA: TGTGCCAGCAGTTTAGACAGGACCGGGGAGCTGTTTTTT
J gene: TRBJ1-2; V gene: TRBV27; clone size: .; D gene: TRBD1; CDR3 protein: CASSLEAGGNYGYTF; CDR3 DNA: TGTGCCAGCAGTTTAGAGGCAGGGGGTAACTATGGCTACACCTTC
J gene: TRBJ1-1; V gene: TRBV2; clone size: .; D gene: .; CDR3 protein: CASRTMNTEAFF; CDR3 DNA: TGTGCCAGCCGGACAATGAACACTGAAGCTTTCTTT
J gene: TRBJ1-2; V gene: TRBV28; clone size: .; D gene: .; CDR3 protein: CASRPGQKDGYTF; CDR3 DNA: TGTGCCAGCAGACCTGGGCAAAAGGATGGCTACACCTTC
J gene: TRBJ2-5; V gene: TRBV9; clone size: .; D gene: TRBD1; CDR3 protein: CASSLPGQGEETQYF; CDR3 DNA: TGTGCCAGCAGCTTACCGGGACAGGGTGAAGAGACCCAGTACTTC